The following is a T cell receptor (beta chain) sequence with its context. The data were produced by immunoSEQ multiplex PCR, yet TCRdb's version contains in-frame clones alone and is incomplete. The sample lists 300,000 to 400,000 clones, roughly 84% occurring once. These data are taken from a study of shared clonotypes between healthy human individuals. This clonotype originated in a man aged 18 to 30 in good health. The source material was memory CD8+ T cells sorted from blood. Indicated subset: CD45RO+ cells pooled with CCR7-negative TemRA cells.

This CDR3 reads CASSPTQGGTDTQYF. The CDR3 bases are TGTGCCAGCAGCCCAACGCAGGGGGGGACAGATACGCAGTATTTT. The genes are TRBV7-9 and TRBJ2-3; either TRBD1 or TRBD2 may fit D (7 bases each). V lost 5 bases, J lost 3 bases, and 15 bases lay in between. The CDR3 is 15 residues long. Germline V CDR1 and CDR2: SEHNR, FQNEAQ (reference sequence).